This passage covers 26 T cell receptor beta chains from one sample sequenced in a study of cytomegalovirus exposure and HLA in healthy donors. The primer mix had 60 Vbeta and 13 Jbeta primers. Repertoires were generated with immunoSEQ multiplex PCR, while TCRdb's copy carries only in-frame clones and drops some. Counted here are about 120,000 clones, 83% occurring once; the ten biggest clones make up approximately 3.5%. The material sequenced was PBMCs. These receptors were collected from a woman in her forties in good health and CMV-seropositive.

The chain has TRBV2 and TRBJ1-5; 7 positions agree with TRBD1. The V segment lost 6 bases and the J segment 9 bases; nucleotides outside the gene matches: 8. The CDR3 contains 13 residues. Germline V lookup: CDR1 SNHLY, CDR2 FYNNEI. CDR3 bases: TGTGCCAGCAGCAACGACAGGGAAGTGCCCCAGCATTTT. This translates into CASSNDREVPQHF.

This rearrangement joins TRBV11-2 to TRBJ2-7; D remains ambiguous. The CDR3 runs to 15 residues. Trimming removed 3 bases from V and 0 bases from J, with 12 bases in between. Germline V gene lookup returns CDR1 SGHAT and CDR2 FQNNGV. CDR3 coding DNA: TGTGCCAGCAGCTTGGATCGGGTGGACTCCTACGAGCAGTACTTC. Translation: CASSLDRVDSYEQYF.

V usage is TRBV5-6 and J usage is TRBJ2-3; TRBD1 is a possible D gene (6 bases). CDR3 length: 16 amino acids. The ends were cut back, 1 base at V and 2 bases at J, with 14 bases in the middle. From germline, CDR1 is SGHDT and CDR2 YYEEEE. The CDR3 sequence: CASSLLGATDTDTQYF. CDR3 coding DNA: TGTGCCAGCAGCTTGCTGGGGGCCACAGACACAGATACGCAGTATTTT.

This chain uses TRBV19 with TRBJ1-5, with TRBD1 identical over 11 bases. This CDR3 region has 18 residues. The V segment lost 6 bases and the J segment 0 bases; nucleotides outside the gene matches: 10. The germline CDR1 and CDR2 sequences are LNHDA and SQIVND (reference sequence). The CDR3 protein is CASRPTGTGGYSNQPQHF. In DNA form, the CDR3 reads TGTGCCAGTAGGCCAACCGGGACAGGGGGATATAGCAATCAGCCCCAGCATTTT.

This clone has more than one count but fewer than ten. V and J are TRBV7-8 and TRBJ1-4, with a possible D match to TRBD1 (6 bases). The CDR3 runs to 15 residues. Trimming removed 0 bases at V and 5 bases at J, with 10 bases between. Germline CDR1 SGHVS, CDR2 FQNEAQ. Written as DNA, the CDR3 is TGTGCCAGCAGCTTAGCCAGGACAGTCAATGAAAAACTGTTTTTT. Amino acids: CASSLARTVNEKLFF.

This chain uses TRBV19 with TRBJ2-7; TRBD2 matches at 8 bases. Germline-derived CDR1 and CDR2 are LNHDA and SQIVND (reference sequence). CDR3 length equals 14 residues. J gave up 3 bases and V 1 base, and 2 bases lay outside the gene matches. The CDR3 loop reads CASSIVAGGYEQYF. CDR3 in DNA: TGTGCCAGTAGTATAGTTGCGGGAGGCTACGAGCAGTACTTC.

The gene calls are TRBV1 and TRBJ2-5; the table's TRBD2 call for D was not verified on the DNA. The J call is doubtful: the DNA matches TRBJ2-7 better. TRBV1 is a documented pseudogene. The CDR3 sequence is 10 residues long. The CDR3 DNA is TGCACCAGCAGGGAGAACGAGCAGTACTTC. As protein: CTSRENEQYF.

The chain carries TRBV19 and TRBJ2-1; D is possibly TRBD2 (7 bases). The CDR3 loop spans 16 amino acids. CDR1 is LNHDA, CDR2 SQIVND, per germline (reference sequence). Trimming left V 2 bases short and J 8 bases short, with 19 bases between. For the CDR3, the DNA is TGTGCCAGTAGTATAAGGGGGACTACAGGTGCGGATGAGCAGTTCTTC. It translates to CASSIRGTTGADEQFF.

In its sample, this clone was seen once. The chain carries TRBV7-2 and TRBJ2-4, with D hard to call. Germline V CDR1 and CDR2: SGHTA, FQGNSA. V was shortened by 1 base and J by 0 bases, with 4 bases between the two germline ends. This CDR3 contains 14 residues. CDR3 protein: CASSLDLAKNIQYF. The CDR3 DNA reads TGTGCCAGCAGCTTAGATCTAGCCAAAAACATTCAGTACTTC.

The chain combines TRBV21-1 with TRBJ2-7; the table gives TRBD2 as D, unverified against the DNA. TRBV21-1 is a documented pseudogene. The CDR3 has 19 residues. CDR3 amino acids: CASSKVGGRREDTNYEQYF. The CDR3 DNA is TGTGCCAGCAGCAAAGTTGGGGGTAGGCGGGAGGACACCAACTACGAGCAGTACTTC.

The chain joins TRBV6-6 to TRBJ2-7; 9 positions agree with TRBD2. The J segment lost 1 base and the V segment lost 7 bases, leaving 8 bases of the junction unmatched. The CDR3 contains 15 residues. Germline lookup yields CDR1 MNHNY and CDR2 SVGAGI (reference sequence). CDR3: CASTPTSGLSYEQYF. In nucleotides, the CDR3 is TGTGCCAGCACTCCCACTAGCGGGCTTTCCTACGAGCAGTACTTC.

V is TRBV30 and J is TRBJ1-1; no clear D gene. V lost 0 bases and J 4 bases, leaving 9 bases between the germline ends. Germline CDR1 is GTSNPN and CDR2 is SVGIG (reference sequence). The CDR3 sequence is 13 residues long. CDR3 DNA sequence: TGTGCCTGGAGTGTATACGCGGGCACTGAAGCTTTCTTT. Translating it yields CAWSVYAGTEAFF.

The chain uses TRBV21-1 and TRBJ2-2; the D segment call TRBD1 is taken from the table without a DNA check. TRBV21-1 is tagged as a pseudogene. CDR3 length: 14 amino acids. CDR3: CASSNRGNTGELFF. The CDR3 DNA sequence: TGTGCCAGCAGCAACAGGGGGAACACCGGGGAGCTGTTTTTT.

The chain combines TRBV27 with TRBJ1-1, with D unresolved. The CDR3 contains 11 residues. The germline V and J ends were trimmed by 8 bases and 0 bases, with 4 bases remaining between them. Germline lookup yields CDR1 MNHEY and CDR2 SMNVEV (reference sequence). The CDR3 DNA is TGTGCCAGCCGTCTGAACACTGAAGCTTTCTTT. Translation: CASRLNTEAFF.

This chain joins TRBV6-4 and TRBJ2-3, with 9 bases fitting TRBD2. The V and J ends lost 3 bases and 6 bases, in that order; junction bases with no gene match: 7. Germline CDR1 reads MRHNA; CDR2 reads SNTAGT. The CDR3 is 15 amino acids. The CDR3 loop reads CASSEELAGLDTQYF. The CDR3 DNA is TGTGCCAGCAGTGAAGAACTAGCGGGTCTCGATACGCAGTATTTT.

CDR3 residues: CSAKTGRLAGVSEQYF. Here the CDR3 DNA reads TGCAGCGCAAAAACGGGGCGGCTAGCGGGAGTAAGTGAGCAGTACTTC. The rearrangement uses TRBV29-1 and TRBJ2-7, with 10 bases lining up with TRBD2. V shed 7 bases, J shed 7 bases, and the junction held 19 bases outside the gene matches. This CDR3 is 16 amino acids long. The germline V gene encodes CDR1 SQVTM and CDR2 ANQGSEA.

The chain couples TRBV6-6 to TRBJ2-5; weak D call: TRBD2 (6 bases). The CDR3 loop spans 14 amino acids. Germline V gives CDR1 MNHNY, CDR2 SVGAGI (reference sequence). Between the trimmed V and J ends, which lost 6 bases and 7 bases, there was a span of 18 bases. CDR3 loop: CASSHATSSGTQYF. Here the CDR3 DNA reads TGTGCCAGCAGCCATGCGACTAGTTCGGGGACCCAGTACTTC.

The V call is TRBV6-5, the J call TRBJ1-2, with 7 bases that match TRBD1. The CDR3 has 13 amino acids. V shed 5 bases and J 8 bases; nucleotides not matched to a gene: 8. CDR1 is MNHEY and CDR2 is SVGAGI in the germline V gene. CDR3 protein: CASSKTGEGGYTF. The DNA for the CDR3 is TGTGCCAGCAGTAAAACAGGGGAAGGAGGCTACACCTTC.

This rearrangement joins TRBV25-1 to TRBJ2-3, with 9 bases matching TRBD2. V trimming: 4 bases; J trimming: 1 base; junction bases outside the gene matches: 6. CDR1 and CDR2 from the germline V gene are MGHDK and SYGVNS. CDR3 length equals 16 residues. The CDR3 DNA reads as TGTGCCAGCAGTGCCCTTAGCGGGAGAGGCACAGATACGCAGTATTTT. Encoded protein: CASSALSGRGTDTQYF.

The genes are TRBV19 and TRBJ2-2; perhaps TRBD2 as D (5 bases). Germline V gene sequence: CDR1 LNHDA, CDR2 SQIVND (reference sequence). Trimming stripped 6 bases from V and 6 bases from J, with 8 bases between. CDR3 length equals 12 residues. The CDR3 region has the DNA TGTGCCAGTAGGGACTTATCCGGGGAGCTGTTTTTT. Protein sequence: CASRDLSGELFF.

The V gene is TRBV6-5, the J gene TRBJ2-7; 10 bases fit TRBD2. In germline, CDR1 is MNHEY, CDR2 SVGAGI. Germline trimming cut 2 bases from V and 6 bases from J; bases unmatched to any gene: 10. This CDR3 is 16 amino acids long. CDR3 in DNA: TGTGCCAGCAGTTACCAACCCCCTAGCGGGAGCAGCGAGCAGTACTTC. It encodes CASSYQPPSGSSEQYF.

V and J are TRBV27 and TRBJ2-3; 11 bases line up with TRBD2. Trimming removed 7 bases from V and 4 bases from J; junction bases left unmatched: 22. CDR1 MNHEY and CDR2 SMNVEV come from the germline V gene (reference sequence). There are 20 residues in the CDR3. The CDR3 region has the DNA TGTGCCAGCAAACAATCGGGGAACTTAGCGGGAGGGCCTTTGTCAGATACGCAGTATTTT. It translates to CASKQSGNLAGGPLSDTQYF.

V is TRBV27 and J is TRBJ2-1; D is ambiguous. This CDR3 spans 12 amino acids. The V gene lost 5 bases and the J gene lost 6 bases, with 8 bases spanning the gap. Germline lookup yields CDR1 MNHEY and CDR2 SMNVEV (reference sequence). DNA for the CDR3: TGTGCCAGCAGTCCGAACGGCAATGAGCAGTTCTTC. Amino acid sequence: CASSPNGNEQFF.

The chain uses TRBV4-3 and TRBJ2-7; D is undetermined. The CDR3 is made up of 14 amino acids. Trimming left V 7 bases short and J 0 bases short, with 13 bases between. Looked up from germline, CDR1 is LGHNA and CDR2 is YSLEER. CDR3 sequence reads: CASTVDTTSYEQYF. Here the CDR3 DNA reads TGCGCCAGCACCGTAGATACTACCTCCTACGAGCAGTACTTC.

The chain couples TRBV7-8 to TRBJ1-5; D is uncertain. The CDR3 totals 15 residues. The V gene lost 8 bases and the J gene lost 2 bases, with 16 bases spanning the gap. The germline CDR1 and CDR2 sequences are SGHVS and FQNEAQ. The CDR3 sequence is CASVQEGWGNQPQHF. The CDR3 DNA reads TGTGCCAGCGTCCAAGAGGGTTGGGGCAATCAGCCCCAGCATTTT.

The CDR3 region is CSATSTDTQYF. The CDR3 DNA reads as TGCAGTGCTACTAGCACAGATACGCAGTATTTT. This sequence joins TRBV20-1 and TRBJ2-3; D remains unclear. V lost 4 bases, J lost 0 bases, and 2 bases lay in between. CDR1 is DFQATT and CDR2 is SNEGSKA in the germline V gene (reference sequence). The CDR3 is made up of 11 amino acids.